This T cell receptor beta chain was sequenced in a study of T cells after yellow fever vaccination. This clonotype was recorded a few times. Its antigen is undetermined. Whole-study findings and limits: Booster sampling recovered most clones from primary vaccination (roughly 96% CD4, approximately 88% CD8). Peaking on day 5 versus 15, the secondary response was faster but weaker.

Researchers made TCR cDNA using 5'RACE template switching, and this step added a universal primer site and UMIs. TCRdb called the 5' RACE reads again in MiXCR, with one record for every CDR3 protein. The sample carries roughly 160,000 distinct CDR3 sequences, about 7% recorded once. The germline V gene encodes CDR1 LGHNA and CDR2 YSLEER. V was pared by 1 base and J by 3 bases, with 6 bases of the junction left unmatched. The CDR3 spans 16 residues. This material consisted of CD4+ T cells sorted from PBMCs, taken 5 to 6 days after the first yellow fever vaccination. V usage is TRBV4-3 and J usage is TRBJ2-3; 8 positions match TRBD2. The TCR sequence derives from a man in his late teens or twenties who received the YFV17D yellow fever vaccine. The CDR3 DNA is TGCGCCAGCAGCCAAGGAGTCGGGGGGGCAACAGATACGCAGTATTTT. Translating it yields CASSQGVGGATDTQYF.